This T cell receptor (beta chain) comes out of a study of beta chain features in type 1 diabetes. Expressed TCRB transcripts were sequenced, since all the RNA that had been isolated was reverse transcribed. TCRdb keeps only in-frame clones here, not all; method: immunoSEQ multiplex PCR. The sample comprises 250,000 to 350,000 clones, approximately 14% of which are singletons, and 6.7% rests with the top ten. Study-wide points: For type 1 diabetes patients, VDJ junctions showed fewer insertions and more deletions. All four CD4+ subsets of Type 1 diabetes patients contained TCRB CDR3s that were moderately but significantly shorter.

Remarks on this clone: Its antigen is not identified.

CDR1 SGHAT and CDR2 FQNNGV come from the germline V gene. Trimming shortened V by 4 bases and J by 5 bases, and 7 bases separated the two germline ends. The CDR3 sequence is 12 residues long. This rearrangement joins TRBV11-2 to TRBJ2-3, with D unresolved. The TCR originated in a man aged 30-40 years in good health. Sequencing was done on a sample of central memory CD4+ T cells from blood. For the CDR3, the DNA is TGTGCCAGCAGCTACGGAAAAGATACGCAGTATTTT. Protein sequence: CASSYGKDTQYF.